This T cell receptor beta chain is from a study of T cell responses to AZD1222 COVID-19 vaccine. Broader study findings: Donors, mostly white British, included more females; clonal diversity was possibly underestimated.

Measured with immunoSEQ multiplex PCR; TCRdb has only the in-frame clones, and not every one. The data hold 150,000 to 200,000 clones, with about 90% observed a single time. V shed 4 bases and J shed 8 bases, with 11 bases lying between them. The CDR3 runs to 12 residues. From germline, CDR1 is MGHDK and CDR2 SYGVNS. A note on this clone: As yet, its antigen is unknown.

The source of this sequence is an adult in good health. The chain has TRBV25-1 and TRBJ1-2; a possible D gene is TRBD1 (5 bases). The source was peripheral blood, collected on day 0 of AZD1222 vaccination. CDR3 amino acids: CASSGQSSGYTF. The CDR3 DNA sequence: TGTGCCAGCAGTGGACAGAGTTCCGGCTACACCTTC.